The entry below describes one T cell receptor beta chain. Antigen specificity is unknown. Trimming removed 2 bases from V and 0 bases from J, with 11 bases in between. Germline-derived CDR1 and CDR2 are MNHEY and SVGEGT. This CDR3 comprises 16 residues. The data were obtained in a study of blood T cells in healthy people across ages. Study observations and caveats: CMV status of donors was not determined, possibly confounding expanded clonotype changes.

Through a sample-barcoded 5' primer and a J-beta primer mix, a second PCR was run for roughly 6 to 11 cycles. One entry per CDR3 protein, called by TCRdb with MiXCR from the 5' RACE reads. The sample has about 1.8 million distinct CDR3 sequences, 40% to 55% seen once. Sequenced input: blood. The chain uses TRBV6-2 or TRBV6-3 and TRBJ2-1, with D maybe TRBD1 (5 bases). This TCR was recovered from a woman in her thirties or forties in good health. The CDR3 DNA reads as TGTGCCAGCAGTTACGGTGGGGCAGGCTCCTACAATGAGCAGTTCTTC. Residues: CASSYGGAGSYNEQFF.